This passage covers 7 T cell receptor beta chains from one sample sequenced in a study of blood T cell repertoires in COVID-19 (dated by TCRdb to 2020 to 2021). The library was built by means of the immunoSEQ multiplex PCR assay. Held by TCRdb, this immuneACCESS table contains in-frame sequences only and omits some clones. Under half of the omission traces to an unresolved V gene where checked; the cause of the rest is unknown. The sample table lists about 300,000 clones, around 83% of them with a count of one. Of the sample, about 1.2% falls within the top ten clones. Sequencing used peripheral blood. The receptors were sampled from a woman aged 50 to 65 with acute or convalescent COVID-19.

The V call is TRBV30, the J call TRBJ2-1; 13 nucleotides line up with TRBD2. After removal of 3 bases from V and 8 bases from J, the junction contained 4 bases not matched to a gene. CDR1 GTSNPN and CDR2 SVGIG come from the germline V gene (reference sequence). The CDR3 consists of 14 residues. The DNA of the CDR3 is TGTGCCTGGAGCGGACTAGCGGGAGACGATGAGCAGTTCTTC. Protein: CAWSGLAGDDEQFF.

The rearrangement uses TRBV6-4 and TRBJ1-1, with D maybe TRBD1 (5 bases). The CDR3 totals 15 residues. V lost 5 bases, J lost 4 bases, and 17 bases lay in between. Germline lookup yields CDR1 MRHNA and CDR2 SNTAGT. In DNA form, the CDR3 reads TGTGCCAGCAGTCCCAGGGTCCAGGAGGGCACTGAAGCTTTCTTT. The encoded protein is CASSPRVQEGTEAFF.

V is TRBV7-3 and J is TRBJ1-3; D might be TRBD1 (5 bases). Trimming cost V 0 bases and J 2 bases, with 8 bases left between them. In germline, CDR1 is SGHTA, CDR2 FQGTGA. CDR3 size: 15 residues. CDR3 sequence: CASSLTQGAGNTIYF. The CDR3 DNA reads as TGTGCCAGCAGCTTAACGCAAGGGGCTGGAAACACCATATATTTT.

The genes are TRBV2 and TRBJ1-2, with a tentative D call TRBD1 (5 bases). V was clipped by 7 bases and J by 5 bases, with 14 bases between them. The CDR3 is made up of 13 amino acids. Germline CDR1 is SNHLY and CDR2 is FYNNEI. The CDR3 region has the DNA TGTGCCAGCAATTTGGGGGAGGAATATGGCTACACCTTC. It encodes CASNLGEEYGYTF.

This rearrangement joins TRBV9 to TRBJ1-2; D is perhaps TRBD1 (6 bases). Deletions cut 0 bases from V and 6 bases from J, with 15 bases between. In germline, CDR1 is SGDLS, CDR2 YYNGEE. There are 15 residues in the CDR3. The CDR3 nucleotides read TGTGCCAGCAGCGTAGCTCTTGCGGGGGCGAATGGCTACACCTTC. Its translation is CASSVALAGANGYTF.

This clone is a singleton in its sample. The CDR3 bases are TGTGCCAGCAGTGATTCCCGGTATGGCTACACCTTC. It yields the protein CASSDSRYGYTF. This chain links TRBV2 with TRBJ1-2; D remains unclear. Looked up from germline, CDR1 is SNHLY and CDR2 is FYNNEI. The CDR3 has 12 amino acids. V was shortened by 3 bases and J by 5 bases, with 7 bases between the two germline ends.

This clone was detected only once. The gene calls are TRBV2 and TRBJ1-5; D is ambiguous. Germline V gene data show CDR1 as SNHLY and CDR2 as FYNNEI. CDR3 length equals 12 residues. Trimming pared 8 bases from V and 6 bases from J, leaving 11 bases between. The CDR3 sequence is CASSEGSQPQHF. The CDR3 bases are TGTGCCAGCTCTGAAGGTAGTCAGCCCCAGCATTTT.